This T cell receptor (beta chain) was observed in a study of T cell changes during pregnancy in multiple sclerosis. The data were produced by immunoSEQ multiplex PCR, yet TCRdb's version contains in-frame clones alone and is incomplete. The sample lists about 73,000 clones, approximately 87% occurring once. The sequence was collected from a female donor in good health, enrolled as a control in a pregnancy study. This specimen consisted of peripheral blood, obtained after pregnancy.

CDR3 in DNA: TGTGCCAGCAGCTTAGTGAAAAACCGCGACTATGGCTACACCTTC. Protein product: CASSLVKNRDYGYTF. This sequence joins TRBV11-2 and TRBJ1-2; D is unresolved. This CDR3 has 15 amino acids. Germline CDR1 reads SGHAT; CDR2 reads FQNNGV. Trimming removed 1 base at V and 3 bases at J, with 12 bases between.